This TCR beta chain was profiled in a study of shared clonotypes between healthy human individuals. Study background: The donors, a couple of women and a few men, were aged 18 to 49. General study points: Even with large depth, rarefaction showed that sorted-subset sequencing was incomplete. Naive subsets generally had larger estimated richness than memory subsets.

CDR3 length: 14 residues. Per germline, CDR1 SGHRS and CDR2 YFSETQ. V was clipped by 0 bases and J by 2 bases, with 8 bases between them. Some 32,000 T cell genomes, or about 190 ng DNA, went into the sorted-subset replicate PCRs. Method: immunoSEQ multiplex PCR; TCRdb's copy keeps in-frame clones and lacks some. Of over 1.4 million clones listed, roughly 96% are singletons. Details on this clone: Its antigen is currently unknown. This sample includes further DNA sequences coding for the same CDR3.

The receptor comes from a man aged 25 to 40 in good health. The chain recombines TRBV5-1 with TRBJ1-1; D not certain. The sample was naive CD4+ T cells sorted from blood. Subset described: CD45RA+ positively selected. Here the CDR3 DNA reads TGCGCCAGCAGCTTGGACAGACCCAACACTGAAGCTTTCTTT. Protein sequence: CASSLDRPNTEAFF.